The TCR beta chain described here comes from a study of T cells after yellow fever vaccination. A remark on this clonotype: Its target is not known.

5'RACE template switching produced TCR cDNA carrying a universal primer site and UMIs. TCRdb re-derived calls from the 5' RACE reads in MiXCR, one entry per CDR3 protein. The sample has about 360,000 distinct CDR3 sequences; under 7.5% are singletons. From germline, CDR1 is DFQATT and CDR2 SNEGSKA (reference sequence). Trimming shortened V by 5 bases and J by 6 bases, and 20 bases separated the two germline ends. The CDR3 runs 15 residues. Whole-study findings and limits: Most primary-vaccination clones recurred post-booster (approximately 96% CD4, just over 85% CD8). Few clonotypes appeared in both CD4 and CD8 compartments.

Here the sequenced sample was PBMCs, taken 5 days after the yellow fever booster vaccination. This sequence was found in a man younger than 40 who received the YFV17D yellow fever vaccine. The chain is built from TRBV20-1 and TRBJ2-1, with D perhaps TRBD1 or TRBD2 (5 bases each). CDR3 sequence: CSAGFTRGVTNEQFF. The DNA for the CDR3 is TGCAGTGCTGGATTTACTAGGGGAGTCACCAATGAGCAGTTCTTC.